This T cell receptor (beta chain) was found in a study of T cell changes during pregnancy in multiple sclerosis. Measured with immunoSEQ multiplex PCR; TCRdb has only the in-frame clones, and not every one. The sample records some 100,000 clones, 75% to 95% being singletons. The V gene's germline CDR1 is MGHRA and CDR2 YSYEKL. CDR3 length: 15 residues. With 1 base removed from V and 3 bases from J, the gap between germline ends came to 13 bases. This rearrangement joins TRBV4-1 to TRBJ2-7; D might be TRBD2 (6 bases). The sequence came from a female donor with multiple sclerosis, enrolled in a pregnancy study. The starting material was peripheral blood, obtained in the second trimester of pregnancy. The chain's CDR3 is CASSQGASGFYEQYF. Written as DNA, the CDR3 is TGCGCCAGCAGCCAAGGGGCCAGCGGGTTCTACGAGCAGTACTTC.